This TCR beta chain stems from a study of T cell clones after liver transplantation. Study summary: As an antigen-independent comparator, third-party-reactive TCRbeta sequences came from pre-transplant mixed lymphocyte reactions.

Thawed unstimulated PBMCs were FACS-sorted by CD3, CD4 and CD8 into two populations. Looked up from germline, CDR1 is MDHEN and CDR2 is SYDVKM. This CDR3 spans 14 amino acids. The V end was cut by 6 bases, the J end by 2 bases, with 13 bases between. Libraries were prepared by immunoSEQ multiplex PCR; TCRdb keeps only in-frame clonotypes and omits some of them. The sample lists fewer than 45,000 clones; around 84% were seen once. This clonotype was obtained from a human patient who received a liver transplant. Some T cells may be supplied by the graft donor. The chain recombines TRBV28 with TRBJ2-5, with TRBD2 as a possible D gene (5 bases). The starting material was CD4+ T cells from blood, obtained 24 months after liver transplant. The CDR3, as DNA: TGTGCCAGCAGACCCGGACTGGCACAAGAGACCCAGTACTTC. This sequence encodes CASRPGLAQETQYF.